The rows below give T cell receptor beta chains drawn from one sample of a study of blood T cells in healthy people across ages. TCRdb fed the 5' RACE reads into MiXCR, producing one record per CDR3 protein. The sample contains about 680,000 distinct CDR3 sequences, roughly 49% of which appear only once. Sequencing was done on a sample of blood. Receptor source: a woman aged 55-69 years in good health. CDR3s include the opening cysteine and the closing phenylalanine or tryptophan. Fields, in order: CDR3 DNA, CDR3 protein, J gene, D gene, V gene, clone size. D genes are given only for firm matches. Clone size, where shown, is once, few, many, or a class for clones that have expanded.

CDR3 DNA: TGCAGTGTCAGCCCGACAGGGGATGTCGATGAGCAGTACTTC
CDR3 protein: CSVSPTGDVDEQYF
J gene: TRBJ2-5
D gene: TRBD1
V gene: TRBV20-1
clone size: many

CDR3 DNA: TGCAGTGCTAGGCCGGGAGGCATCAATGAGCAGTTCTTC
CDR3 protein: CSARPGGINEQFF
J gene: TRBJ2-1
D gene: TRBD2
V gene: TRBV20-1
clone size: .

CDR3 DNA: TGCAGTGCTAGAGATTCGACTAGCTTGACCTACGAGCAGTACTTC
CDR3 protein: CSARDSTSLTYEQYF
J gene: TRBJ2-7
D gene: TRBD2
V gene: TRBV20-1
clone size: few

CDR3 DNA: TGCAGTGCTTCCCCCTCCCTCGCGGGAGTTTACAATGAGCAGTTCTTC
CDR3 protein: CSASPSLAGVYNEQFF
J gene: TRBJ2-1
D gene: TRBD2
V gene: TRBV20-1
clone size: .

CDR3 DNA: TGTGCCAGCAGCCTCACAGGGGAGGTCGGGCAGTACTTC
CDR3 protein: CASSLTGEVGQYF
J gene: TRBJ2-5
D gene: .
V gene: TRBV12-3/TRBV12-4
clone size: few

CDR3 DNA: TGCAGTGCTACCCCTGGCGCGAATACAGATACGCAGTATTTT
CDR3 protein: CSATPGANTDTQYF
J gene: TRBJ2-3
D gene: .
V gene: TRBV20-1
clone size: few

CDR3 DNA: TGTGCCAGCAGTTTGGGCACCAAAGCCAAAAACATTCAGTACTTC
CDR3 protein: CASSLGTKAKNIQYF
J gene: TRBJ2-4
D gene: .
V gene: TRBV12-3/TRBV12-4
clone size: few

CDR3 DNA: TGTGCCAGCAGCTTAGGGGGACCCACCTCCTACGAGCAGTACTTC
CDR3 protein: CASSLGGPTSYEQYF
J gene: TRBJ2-7
D gene: .
V gene: TRBV7-6
clone size: .

CDR3 DNA: TGTGCCAGCGGCTCGGGACACCTCGGTTCCTACGAGCAGTACTTC
CDR3 protein: CASGSGHLGSYEQYF
J gene: TRBJ2-7
D gene: .
V gene: TRBV7-9
clone size: .

CDR3 DNA: TGTGCCAGCAGCTCGGGGTTTTACGAGCAGAACTTC
CDR3 protein: CASSSGFYEQNF
J gene: TRBJ2-7
D gene: .
V gene: TRBV28
clone size: once

CDR3 DNA: TGCAGCGTTTATTCAGCGGGAGTCTCCAATGAGCAGTACTTC
CDR3 protein: CSVYSAGVSNEQYF
J gene: TRBJ2-7
D gene: TRBD2
V gene: TRBV29-1
clone size: .

CDR3 DNA: TGTGCCAGCGGATCCCACCCCGAGCAGTACTTC
CDR3 protein: CASGSHPEQYF
J gene: TRBJ2-7
D gene: .
V gene: TRBV6-2/TRBV6-3
clone size: few

CDR3 DNA: TGCGCCAGCAGCTTGGATCTAGCGGGAGGTCCAGATACGCAGTATTTT
CDR3 protein: CASSLDLAGGPDTQYF
J gene: TRBJ2-3
D gene: TRBD2
V gene: TRBV5-1
clone size: once

CDR3 DNA: TGCAGCGTTGGGGGTCCGCCAGAGTACAATGAGCAGTTCTTC
CDR3 protein: CSVGGPPEYNEQFF
J gene: TRBJ2-1
D gene: .
V gene: TRBV29-1
clone size: .

CDR3 DNA: TGTGCCTCAGTTAGGGGGTCTGCTGATGACTATGGCTACACCTTC
CDR3 protein: CASVRGSADDYGYTF
J gene: TRBJ1-2
D gene: .
V gene: TRBV6-1
clone size: .

CDR3 DNA: TGCAGTGCTAGAGCGGGGACAGCTTACAATGAGCAGTTCTTC
CDR3 protein: CSARAGTAYNEQFF
J gene: TRBJ2-1
D gene: TRBD1
V gene: TRBV20-1
clone size: .

CDR3 DNA: TGTGCCAGCGGCCAGCCAGTCCCCTACGAGCAGTACTTC
CDR3 protein: CASGQPVPYEQYF
J gene: TRBJ2-7
D gene: .
V gene: TRBV21-1
clone size: few

CDR3 DNA: TGCAGTGCCGTGGGACAGAGAGGGTTCGCCTATAATTCACCCCTCCACTTT
CDR3 protein: CSAVGQRGFAYNSPLHF
J gene: TRBJ1-6
D gene: TRBD1
V gene: TRBV20-1
clone size: .

CDR3 DNA: TGTGCCATCAGTGGTACAGGGGGCATAGAGACCCAGTACTTC
CDR3 protein: CAISGTGGIETQYF
J gene: TRBJ2-5
D gene: TRBD1
V gene: TRBV10-3
clone size: .

CDR3 DNA: TGTGCCAGCAGCCCCGACCTGGGCAAAAACATTCAGTACTTC
CDR3 protein: CASSPDLGKNIQYF
J gene: TRBJ2-4
D gene: .
V gene: TRBV7-9
clone size: few

CDR3 DNA: TGTGCCACCAGTGCTCAAGGGACTAGCGGAACCGGGCAGTATTTT
CDR3 protein: CATSAQGTSGTGQYF
J gene: TRBJ2-3
D gene: TRBD2
V gene: TRBV24-1
clone size: .

CDR3 DNA: TGTGCCAGCAGTGGGCTAGCGGCCTCCGCAGATACGCAGTATTTT
CDR3 protein: CASSGLAASADTQYF
J gene: TRBJ2-3
D gene: TRBD2
V gene: TRBV2
clone size: .

CDR3 DNA: TGCAGTGCTGGTTCCGGCCCTGCCAGCTCCTACAATGAGCAGTTCTTC
CDR3 protein: CSAGSGPASSYNEQFF
J gene: TRBJ2-1
D gene: .
V gene: TRBV20-1
clone size: few

CDR3 DNA: TGCGCCAGCAGCCAAGACGCGGGTCCCCTAGATGGCTACACCTTC
CDR3 protein: CASSQDAGPLDGYTF
J gene: TRBJ1-2
D gene: .
V gene: TRBV4-3
clone size: few

CDR3 DNA: TGCAGTGCTACGCCGGGTCCAACTAATGAAAAACTGTTTTTT
CDR3 protein: CSATPGPTNEKLFF
J gene: TRBJ1-4
D gene: .
V gene: TRBV20-1
clone size: .

CDR3 DNA: TGTGCCAGCAGCCCCCGGGACAGGGATGGCTACACCTTC
CDR3 protein: CASSPRDRDGYTF
J gene: TRBJ1-2
D gene: TRBD1
V gene: TRBV7-2
clone size: .

CDR3 DNA: TGTGCCAGCAGTTTTAGGCTAGCGGGAGGCAATGAGCAGTTCTTC
CDR3 protein: CASSFRLAGGNEQFF
J gene: TRBJ2-1
D gene: TRBD2
V gene: TRBV12-3/TRBV12-4
clone size: .

CDR3 DNA: TGTGCCAGCAGGACCGGGGGATCCCCGTACAATGAGCAGTTCTTC
CDR3 protein: CASRTGGSPYNEQFF
J gene: TRBJ2-1
D gene: .
V gene: TRBV7-9
clone size: once

CDR3 DNA: TGTGCCAGCAGCCAGATTAACAGGGACTATAATTCACCCCTCCACTTT
CDR3 protein: CASSQINRDYNSPLHF
J gene: TRBJ1-6
D gene: .
V gene: TRBV3-1
clone size: .

CDR3 DNA: TGCAGCGTAGATATAGGGGGGGATGAGCAGTACTTC
CDR3 protein: CSVDIGGDEQYF
J gene: TRBJ2-5
D gene: .
V gene: TRBV29-1
clone size: .

CDR3 DNA: TGTGCCATCAGCAACGGACAGGCGGGCCAAGAGACCCAGTACTTC
CDR3 protein: CAISNGQAGQETQYF
J gene: TRBJ2-5
D gene: TRBD1
V gene: TRBV10-3
clone size: many

CDR3 DNA: TGTGCCAGCAGCCCCAAGGTGGCCCGCACAGATACGCAGTATTTT
CDR3 protein: CASSPKVARTDTQYF
J gene: TRBJ2-3
D gene: .
V gene: TRBV14
clone size: .

CDR3 DNA: TGCAGCGCAACCTCAGGGAGGTCTAACTATGGCTACACCTTC
CDR3 protein: CSATSGRSNYGYTF
J gene: TRBJ1-2
D gene: .
V gene: TRBV29-1
clone size: .

CDR3 DNA: TGTGCCTGGAGGCTGGGATCCTACGAGCAGTACTTC
CDR3 protein: CAWRLGSYEQYF
J gene: TRBJ2-7
D gene: .
V gene: TRBV30
clone size: .

CDR3 DNA: TGCGCCAGCAGCAAGGACGGGAAAACTGAAGCTTTCTTT
CDR3 protein: CASSKDGKTEAFF
J gene: TRBJ1-1
D gene: .
V gene: TRBV5-1
clone size: .

CDR3 DNA: TGTGCCAGCAGCTTCCGCCGGGAGTCTGAGCAGTTCTTC
CDR3 protein: CASSFRRESEQFF
J gene: TRBJ2-1
D gene: .
V gene: TRBV7-2
clone size: .

CDR3 DNA: TGTGCTAGTGGTTTTTTTGAGCGGACCTACAATGAGCAGTTCTTC
CDR3 protein: CASGFFERTYNEQFF
J gene: TRBJ2-1
D gene: .
V gene: TRBV12-5
clone size: .

CDR3 DNA: TGTGCCAGCAGTGCGGGGGGACGGGGGGGCAATCAGCCCCAGCATTTT
CDR3 protein: CASSAGGRGGNQPQHF
J gene: TRBJ1-5
D gene: .
V gene: TRBV2
clone size: .

CDR3 DNA: TGCGCCAGCAGCTTGGCACCTTTGATCGCTAGCGGGAGCGAGCAGTACTTC
CDR3 protein: CASSLAPLIASGSEQYF
J gene: TRBJ2-7
D gene: TRBD2
V gene: TRBV5-1
clone size: .

CDR3 DNA: TGTGCCACCAGCAGAGATAAGTACCAAGAGACCCAGTACTTC
CDR3 protein: CATSRDKYQETQYF
J gene: TRBJ2-5
D gene: .
V gene: TRBV15
clone size: few

CDR3 DNA: TGTGCCAGCAGCCCGGGCAGCGGGAACACAGATACGCAGTATTTT
CDR3 protein: CASSPGSGNTDTQYF
J gene: TRBJ2-3
D gene: TRBD2
V gene: TRBV7-3
clone size: .

CDR3 DNA: TGTGCCAGCAGCCGGGGACACGGGAACACTGAAGCTTTCTTT
CDR3 protein: CASSRGHGNTEAFF
J gene: TRBJ1-1
D gene: .
V gene: TRBV7-3
clone size: .

CDR3 DNA: TGTGCCAGTAACCTAGCGGGAGGCGCGAATGAGCAGTTCTTC
CDR3 protein: CASNLAGGANEQFF
J gene: TRBJ2-1
D gene: TRBD2
V gene: TRBV19
clone size: .

CDR3 DNA: TGCGCCAGCAGCCGGACTAGCGGGATTTACAATGAGCAGTTCTTC
CDR3 protein: CASSRTSGIYNEQFF
J gene: TRBJ2-1
D gene: TRBD2
V gene: TRBV5-1
clone size: few

CDR3 DNA: TGCGCCAGCAGCTTAAGACCCAGGGGCGAAGGTGAGACCCAGTACTTC
CDR3 protein: CASSLRPRGEGETQYF
J gene: TRBJ2-5
D gene: .
V gene: TRBV5-1
clone size: few

CDR3 DNA: TGCAGCGTTGAGAGTCTGAACACTGAAGCTTTCTTT
CDR3 protein: CSVESLNTEAFF
J gene: TRBJ1-1
D gene: .
V gene: TRBV29-1
clone size: .

CDR3 DNA: TGTGCCACCAGTGATTCGACCCTAGCGGGAGGGCCGGGCAATGAGCAGTTCTTC
CDR3 protein: CATSDSTLAGGPGNEQFF
J gene: TRBJ2-1
D gene: TRBD2
V gene: TRBV24-1
clone size: few

CDR3 DNA: TGTGCCAGCAGCTTATTTGCCGTGAGTAGCGGGAGGTTCCATGAGCAGTTCTTC
CDR3 protein: CASSLFAVSSGRFHEQFF
J gene: TRBJ2-1
D gene: TRBD2
V gene: TRBV7-3
clone size: .

CDR3 DNA: TGTGCCAGCAGCCCTCCCGGATTGGGGAGGAATGAGCAGTACTTC
CDR3 protein: CASSPPGLGRNEQYF
J gene: TRBJ2-5
D gene: .
V gene: TRBV5-6
clone size: .

CDR3 DNA: TGCAGTGCTAGGGCAGACCTGCTCGGGAAACTGTTTTTT
CDR3 protein: CSARADLLGKLFF
J gene: TRBJ1-4
D gene: .
V gene: TRBV20-1
clone size: .

CDR3 DNA: TGCAGCGTTATTGGACTAGCGGGACTATACAATGAGCAGTACTTC
CDR3 protein: CSVIGLAGLYNEQYF
J gene: TRBJ2-7
D gene: TRBD2
V gene: TRBV29-1
clone size: .

CDR3 DNA: TGTGCCAGCAGCCACTCCACTAGTTTGGCGCAGTATTTT
CDR3 protein: CASSHSTSLAQYF
J gene: TRBJ2-3
D gene: .
V gene: TRBV3-1
clone size: few

CDR3 DNA: TGTGCCAGCAGCGTTAACCTCCTAGCGGGAGGGGAGCAGTTCTTC
CDR3 protein: CASSVNLLAGGEQFF
J gene: TRBJ2-1
D gene: TRBD2
V gene: TRBV6-1
clone size: few

CDR3 DNA: TGTGCCAGCAGCCACGATTTTGGGGATGAAAAACTGTTTTTT
CDR3 protein: CASSHDFGDEKLFF
J gene: TRBJ1-4
D gene: .
V gene: TRBV7-2
clone size: .